This is a list of T cell receptor beta chains from one sample in a study of blood T cells in healthy people across ages. TCRdb processed the 5' RACE reads anew with MiXCR; each CDR3 protein has one entry. In the table there are some 1.4 million distinct CDR3 sequences, 40% to 50% of which are singletons. The sample comprised blood. These TCRs come from a young woman in good health. CDR3s include the opening cysteine and the closing phenylalanine or tryptophan. D genes are given only for firm matches. Some rows have no size entry. The others give once, few or many, or a class for an expanded clone.

d_call: NA
clone_size: few
j_call: TRBJ2-2
v_call: TRBV29-1
cdr3_nt: TGCAGCGTTCAGGGACGATACACCGGGGAGCTGTTTTTT
cdr3_aa: CSVQGRYTGELFF

d_call: TRBD1
clone_size: NA
j_call: TRBJ1-2
v_call: TRBV27
cdr3_nt: TGTGCCAGCAGTTGCTGGGGTGGGCAGGGGGCTGGCTACACCTTC
cdr3_aa: CASSCWGGQGAGYTF

d_call: NA
clone_size: NA
j_call: TRBJ2-1
v_call: TRBV2
cdr3_nt: TGTGCCTGCAGTGAAATGGAGGACAGTTACAATGAGCAGTTCTTC
cdr3_aa: CACSEMEDSYNEQFF

d_call: TRBD2
clone_size: NA
j_call: TRBJ2-3
v_call: TRBV12-3/TRBV12-4
cdr3_nt: TGTGCCAGCAGCCTTGAGCGGGGGGGCCTGGCAGATACGCAGTATTTT
cdr3_aa: CASSLERGGLADTQYF

d_call: NA
clone_size: NA
j_call: TRBJ2-3
v_call: TRBV5-1
cdr3_nt: TGCGCCAGCAGCTTGGTGGGCAGGCCGAGCACAGATACGCAGTATTTT
cdr3_aa: CASSLVGRPSTDTQYF

d_call: NA
clone_size: NA
j_call: TRBJ2-7
v_call: TRBV3-1
cdr3_nt: TGTGCCAGCAGCCCTACCCTCGACAGTGCCCACGAGCAGTACTTC
cdr3_aa: CASSPTLDSAHEQYF

d_call: TRBD1
clone_size: NA
j_call: TRBJ2-7
v_call: TRBV7-9
cdr3_nt: TGTGCCAGCGGTACAGGGGTGTACGAGCAGTACTTC
cdr3_aa: CASGTGVYEQYF

d_call: TRBD2
clone_size: NA
j_call: TRBJ2-7
v_call: TRBV27
cdr3_nt: TGTGCCAGCAGTTCCTATGGACTAGCGCAAAACCCCTACGAGCAGTACTTC
cdr3_aa: CASSSYGLAQNPYEQYF

d_call: NA
clone_size: NA
j_call: TRBJ2-7
v_call: TRBV10-3
cdr3_nt: TGTGCCATCAGTGAGATGGGGATCCCTAGCTCCTACGAGCAGTACTTC
cdr3_aa: CAISEMGIPSSYEQYF

d_call: NA
clone_size: few
j_call: TRBJ2-2
v_call: TRBV20-1
cdr3_nt: TGCAGTGCTAGAGTGGGGGGCGCAGACACCGGGGAGCTGTTTTTT
cdr3_aa: CSARVGGADTGELFF

d_call: NA
clone_size: NA
j_call: TRBJ2-7
v_call: TRBV10-3
cdr3_nt: TGTGCCATCAGTGAGTCTCGGGGGAGTGGTCTGGACGAGCAGTACTTC
cdr3_aa: CAISESRGSGLDEQYF

d_call: TRBD2
clone_size: NA
j_call: TRBJ2-7
v_call: TRBV4-1
cdr3_nt: TGCGCCAGCAGCCATTATAGCGGGGGGGCCGGGTACGAGCAGTACTTC
cdr3_aa: CASSHYSGGAGYEQYF

d_call: NA
clone_size: NA
j_call: TRBJ1-2
v_call: TRBV15
cdr3_nt: TGTGCCACCACCAACGGGACCGACTATGGCTACACCTTC
cdr3_aa: CATTNGTDYGYTF